The source of this T cell receptor beta chain is a study of T cell responses to AZD1222 COVID-19 vaccine. The CDR3 has 15 residues. Trimming removed 1 base from V and 0 bases from J, with 7 bases in between. The germline CDR1 and CDR2 sequences are KGHSH and LQKENI. The repertoire was sequenced with immunoSEQ multiplex PCR; TCRdb's copy has only in-frame clones and lacks some. The sample records roughly 120,000 clones, 94% being singletons. Here the sequenced sample was peripheral blood, taken on day 0 of AZD1222 vaccination. This TCR was recovered from an adult in good health. The chain recombines TRBV18 with TRBJ1-5; D not resolved. CDR3 coding DNA: TGTGCCAGCTCACCACAGTCCAGTAGCAATCAGCCCCAGCATTTT. It yields the protein CASSPQSSSNQPQHF.